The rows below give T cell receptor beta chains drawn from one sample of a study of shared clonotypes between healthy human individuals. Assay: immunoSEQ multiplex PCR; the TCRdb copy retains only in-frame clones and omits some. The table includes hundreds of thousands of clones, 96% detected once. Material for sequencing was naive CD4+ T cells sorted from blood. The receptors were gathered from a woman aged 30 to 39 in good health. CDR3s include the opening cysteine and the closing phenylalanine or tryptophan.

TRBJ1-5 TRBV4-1 CASSRLPQEHLDNQPQHF
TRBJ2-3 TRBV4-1 CASSQEGDYTDTQYF
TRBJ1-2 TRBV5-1 CASSSGISSDYGYTF
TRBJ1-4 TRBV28 CASRPGGWEKLFF
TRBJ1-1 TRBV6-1 CASSEDGEPHGHTEAFF
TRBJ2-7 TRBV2 CASSVADYEQYF
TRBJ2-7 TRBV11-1 CASSLSGGDYLYEQYF
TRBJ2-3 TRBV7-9 CASSPGLASTDTQYF
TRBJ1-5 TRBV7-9 CASSRQGAAQPQHF
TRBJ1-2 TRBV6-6 CASSYGDTYGYTF
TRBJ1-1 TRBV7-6 CASSSRGADNTEAFF
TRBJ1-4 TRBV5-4 CASSGGLGEKLFF
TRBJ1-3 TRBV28 CASLTSGTGPSGNTIYF
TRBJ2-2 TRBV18 CASSLRAGADTGELFF
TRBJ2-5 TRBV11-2 CASSFNTQETQYF
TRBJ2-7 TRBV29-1 CSVGPRLAERGEQYF
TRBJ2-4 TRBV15 CATSRDGQNIQYF
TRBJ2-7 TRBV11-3 CASSPSGKSYEQYF
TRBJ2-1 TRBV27 CASSLTSTYNEQFF
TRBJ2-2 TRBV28 CASSLLTRTGELFF
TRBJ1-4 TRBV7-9 CASSLARGAGREKLFF
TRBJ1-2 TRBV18 CASSPVRQDNYGYTF